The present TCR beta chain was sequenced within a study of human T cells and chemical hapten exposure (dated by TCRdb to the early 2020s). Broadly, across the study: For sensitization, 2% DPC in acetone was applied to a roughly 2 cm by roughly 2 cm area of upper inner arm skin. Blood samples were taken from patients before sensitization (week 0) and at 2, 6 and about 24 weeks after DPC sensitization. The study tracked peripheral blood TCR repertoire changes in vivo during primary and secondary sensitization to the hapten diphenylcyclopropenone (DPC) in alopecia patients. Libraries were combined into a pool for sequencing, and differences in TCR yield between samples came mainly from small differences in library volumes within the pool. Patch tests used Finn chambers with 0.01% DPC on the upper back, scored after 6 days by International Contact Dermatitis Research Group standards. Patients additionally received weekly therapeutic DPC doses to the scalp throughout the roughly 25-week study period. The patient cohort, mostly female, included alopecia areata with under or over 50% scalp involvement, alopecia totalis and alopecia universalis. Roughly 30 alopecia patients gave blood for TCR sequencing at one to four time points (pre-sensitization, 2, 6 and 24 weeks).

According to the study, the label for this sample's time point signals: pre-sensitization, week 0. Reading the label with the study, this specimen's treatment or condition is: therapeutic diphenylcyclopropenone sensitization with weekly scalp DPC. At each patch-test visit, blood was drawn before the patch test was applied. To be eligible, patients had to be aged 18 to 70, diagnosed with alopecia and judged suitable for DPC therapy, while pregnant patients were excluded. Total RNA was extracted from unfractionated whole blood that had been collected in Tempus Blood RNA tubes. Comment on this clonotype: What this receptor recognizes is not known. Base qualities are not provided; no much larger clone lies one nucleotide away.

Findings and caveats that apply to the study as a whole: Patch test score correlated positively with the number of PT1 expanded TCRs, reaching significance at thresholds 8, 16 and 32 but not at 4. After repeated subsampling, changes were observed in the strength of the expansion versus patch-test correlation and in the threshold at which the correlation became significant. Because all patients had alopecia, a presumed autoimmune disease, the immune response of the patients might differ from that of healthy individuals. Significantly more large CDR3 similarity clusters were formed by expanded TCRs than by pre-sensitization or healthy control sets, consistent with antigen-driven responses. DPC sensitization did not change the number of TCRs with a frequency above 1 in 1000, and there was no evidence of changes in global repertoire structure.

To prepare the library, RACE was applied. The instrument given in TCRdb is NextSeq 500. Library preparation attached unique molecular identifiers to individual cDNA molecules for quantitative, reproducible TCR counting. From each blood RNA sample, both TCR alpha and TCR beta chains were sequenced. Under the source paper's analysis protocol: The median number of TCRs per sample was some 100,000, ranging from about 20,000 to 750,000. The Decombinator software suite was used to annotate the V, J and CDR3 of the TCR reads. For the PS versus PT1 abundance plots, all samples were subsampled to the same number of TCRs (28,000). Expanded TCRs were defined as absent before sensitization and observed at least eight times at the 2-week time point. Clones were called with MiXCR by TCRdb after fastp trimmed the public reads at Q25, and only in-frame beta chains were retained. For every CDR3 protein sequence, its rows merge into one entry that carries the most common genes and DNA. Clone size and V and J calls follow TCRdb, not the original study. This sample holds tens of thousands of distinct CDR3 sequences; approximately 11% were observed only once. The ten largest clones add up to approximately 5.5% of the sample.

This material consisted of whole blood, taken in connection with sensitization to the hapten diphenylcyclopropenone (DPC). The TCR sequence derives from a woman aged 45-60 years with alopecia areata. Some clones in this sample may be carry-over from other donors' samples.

The sequence in DNA is TGTGCCAGCGATAGGAGAGAGGCTTTGAACACTGAAGCTTTCTTT. It translates to CASDRREALNTEAFF. Recombination joined TRBV7-9 with TRBJ1-1; the D gene remains uncertain. Taken from the germline V gene (reference sequence), the CDR1 and CDR2 loops are SEHNR and FQNEAQ. V is clipped by 8 bases and J by 0 bases, and the sequence between their germline boundaries is 16 bases long. Inclusive of the bounding cysteine and phenylalanine, the CDR3 is 15 residues long. Of all the DNA, just the CDR3 is kept, 45 bases in frame from base 1.